The T cell receptor (beta chain) under discussion was sequenced for a study of T cells in Graves' hyperthyroidism and ophthalmopathy. Study-level information: Peripheral blood collection took place at initial diagnosis, before any treatment.

RNA transcripts were the template for amplifying TCR beta CDR3 regions. Using the HTBI primer set, a first-round RT-PCR was run on the TCR CDR3. TCRdb fed the multiplex PCR reads into MiXCR, producing one record per CDR3 protein. The table lists about 560,000 distinct CDR3 sequences, approximately 15% of them singletons, with under 8% in the top ten. Worth noting for this clonotype: This may be a read error: a much more frequent sequence differs by one nucleotide.

Newly diagnosed hyperthyroidism, duration under 2 months, in patients aged 18 to 65. Thyroid ultrasound, orbital computed tomography, clinical symptoms, and serum thyroxine and TRAb underpinned diagnoses. The CDR3 has 12 amino acids. Germline V gives CDR1 MNHEY, CDR2 SVGEGT. Germline trimming cut 5 bases from V and 7 bases from J; bases unmatched to any gene: 3. The origin of this receptor is a woman aged 25 to 39 with Graves' hyperthyroidism. The chain uses TRBV6-2 or TRBV6-3 and TRBJ2-3; TRBD2 aligns across 7 bases. The sample consisted of blood. CDR3 nucleotide sequence: TGTGCCAGCAGTCGGGACTACAATACGCAGTATTTT. It codes for CASSRDYNTQYF.